This TCR beta chain was obtained from a study of T cell responses to AZD1222 COVID-19 vaccine. The ends lost 4 bases at V and 9 bases at J; junction bases unmatched: 10. The CDR3 spans 16 residues. Germline loops: CDR1 MNHEY, CDR2 SMNVEV (reference sequence). Assay: immunoSEQ multiplex PCR; the TCRdb copy retains only in-frame clones and omits some. In the table there are 95,000 to 100,000 clones, over 75% of which are singletons. As regards this clone: Its antigen remains unknown.

Findings of the study overall: Females outnumbered males among donors, who were mostly white British; clonal diversity was possibly underestimated. At baseline, seropositivity was found in only a handful of AZD1222 recipients. An increase in Spike-specific TCR breadth and depth was observed after two AZD1222 doses.

J is TRBJ1-6 and V is TRBV27; TRBD1 agrees at 9 bases. Here the sequenced sample was peripheral blood, taken on day 0 of AZD1222 vaccination. The receptor comes from an adult in good health. The CDR3 reads CASSSLQGAVGSPLHF. The CDR3 nucleotides are TGTGCCAGCAGTTCGCTACAGGGGGCCGTCGGTTCACCCCTCCACTTT.